The clone carrying this T cell receptor beta chain appeared a few times. No antigen is known for it. This sample was included in a study of shared clonotypes between healthy human individuals. Findings of the study overall: As a rule, naive subsets had a larger estimated richness than memory subsets.

In the naive CD8 group, cells lacked CD45RO and were positively selected for CCR7, so terminally differentiated effector memory CD45RA+ cells were left out. Donors were healthy HIV-negative adults without recently reported acute infections or vaccinations. The assay was carried out at the deep level. Clones were sequenced by immunoSEQ multiplex PCR, and TCRdb holds only the in-frame ones, with some missing. This sample has around 1.9 million clones, with 85% to 95% found just once. This CDR3 has 14 residues. V lost 3 bases and J 3 bases, leaving 11 bases between the germline ends. CDR1 and CDR2 (germline): SNHLY, FYNNEI.

The sequenced material came from naive CD8+ T cells from PBMCs. This sequence was found in a man in his late teens or twenties in good health. Some clones in this sample may be carry-over from other donors' samples. J is TRBJ1-1 and V is TRBV2; D gene unclear. The CDR3 is CASSDPGVDTEAFF. CDR3 in DNA: TGTGCCAGCAGTGATCCGGGTGTCGACACTGAAGCTTTCTTT.